Sequencing of this T cell receptor beta chain was carried out in a study of T-cell reconstitution after alpha-beta-depleted transplantation in children. Study outcomes and limitations: One year post-transplant, T-cell counts and diversity were largely derived from T cells produced anew. Where alpha-beta T cells came from about two months after transplant was reportedly several hundred expanded graft clones.

Remarks on this clonotype: Its antigen is unknown.

For TCRbeta, the library was prepared with unique molecular identifiers. Via MiXCR, TCRdb re-called the PCR reads, giving one row per CDR3 protein. The table records a few hundred thousand distinct CDR3 sequences, 20% to 30% of them present only once. The origin of this receptor is a boy under two years old with Wiskott-Aldrich syndrome, due to receive a stem cell transplant. This specimen was PBMCs, taken before TCRalphabeta/CD19-depleted stem cell transplant.

The CDR3 nucleotides read TGTGCCAGCAGCCATGAAGCGGGCATCCAAGAGACCCAGTACTTC. It is translated as CASSHEAGIQETQYF. This chain links TRBV9 with TRBJ2-5; D is perhaps TRBD2 (6 bases). The CDR3 loop spans 15 amino acids. Germline V CDR1 and CDR2: SGDLS, YYNGEE. V was pared by 4 bases and J by 1 base, with 14 bases between.